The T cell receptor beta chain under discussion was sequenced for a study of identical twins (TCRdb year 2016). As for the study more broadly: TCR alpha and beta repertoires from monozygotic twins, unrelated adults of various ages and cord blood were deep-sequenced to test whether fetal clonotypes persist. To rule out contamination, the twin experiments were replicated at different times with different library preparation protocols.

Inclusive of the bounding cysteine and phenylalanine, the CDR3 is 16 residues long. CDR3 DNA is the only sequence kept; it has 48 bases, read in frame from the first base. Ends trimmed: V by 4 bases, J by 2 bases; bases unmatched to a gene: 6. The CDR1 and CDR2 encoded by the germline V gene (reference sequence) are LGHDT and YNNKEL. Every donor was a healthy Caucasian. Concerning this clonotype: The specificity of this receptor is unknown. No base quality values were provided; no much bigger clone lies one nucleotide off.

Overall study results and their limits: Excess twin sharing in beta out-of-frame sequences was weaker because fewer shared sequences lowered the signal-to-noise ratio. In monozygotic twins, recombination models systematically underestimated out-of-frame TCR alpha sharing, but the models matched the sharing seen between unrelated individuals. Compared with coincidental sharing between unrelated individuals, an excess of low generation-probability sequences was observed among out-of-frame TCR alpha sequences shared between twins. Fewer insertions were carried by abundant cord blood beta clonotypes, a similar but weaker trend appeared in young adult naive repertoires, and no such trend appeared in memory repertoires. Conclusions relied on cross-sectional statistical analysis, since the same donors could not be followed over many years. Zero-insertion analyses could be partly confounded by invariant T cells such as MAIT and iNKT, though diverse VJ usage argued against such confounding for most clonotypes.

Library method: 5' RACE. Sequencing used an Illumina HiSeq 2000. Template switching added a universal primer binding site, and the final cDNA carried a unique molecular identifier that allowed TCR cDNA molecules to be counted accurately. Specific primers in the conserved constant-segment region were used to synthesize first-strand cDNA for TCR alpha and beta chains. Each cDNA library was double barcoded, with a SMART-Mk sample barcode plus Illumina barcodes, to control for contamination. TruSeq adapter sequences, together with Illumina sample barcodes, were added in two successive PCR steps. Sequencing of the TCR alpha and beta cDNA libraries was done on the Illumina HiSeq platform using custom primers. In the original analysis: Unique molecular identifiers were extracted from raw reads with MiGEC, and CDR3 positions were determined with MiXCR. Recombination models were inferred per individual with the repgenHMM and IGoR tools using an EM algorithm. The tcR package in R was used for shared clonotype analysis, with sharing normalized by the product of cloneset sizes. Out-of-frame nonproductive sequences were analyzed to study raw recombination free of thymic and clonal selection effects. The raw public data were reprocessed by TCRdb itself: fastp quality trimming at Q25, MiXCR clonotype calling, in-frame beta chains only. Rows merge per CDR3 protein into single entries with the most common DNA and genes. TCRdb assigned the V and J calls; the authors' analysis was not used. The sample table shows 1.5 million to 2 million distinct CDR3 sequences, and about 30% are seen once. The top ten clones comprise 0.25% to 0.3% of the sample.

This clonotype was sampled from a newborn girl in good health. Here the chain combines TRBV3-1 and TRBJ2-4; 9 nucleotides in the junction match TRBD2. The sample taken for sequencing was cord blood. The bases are TGTGCCAGCAGCCCTGTAGCGGGAGCCCCCAAAAACATTCAGTACTTC. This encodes CASSPVAGAPKNIQYF.